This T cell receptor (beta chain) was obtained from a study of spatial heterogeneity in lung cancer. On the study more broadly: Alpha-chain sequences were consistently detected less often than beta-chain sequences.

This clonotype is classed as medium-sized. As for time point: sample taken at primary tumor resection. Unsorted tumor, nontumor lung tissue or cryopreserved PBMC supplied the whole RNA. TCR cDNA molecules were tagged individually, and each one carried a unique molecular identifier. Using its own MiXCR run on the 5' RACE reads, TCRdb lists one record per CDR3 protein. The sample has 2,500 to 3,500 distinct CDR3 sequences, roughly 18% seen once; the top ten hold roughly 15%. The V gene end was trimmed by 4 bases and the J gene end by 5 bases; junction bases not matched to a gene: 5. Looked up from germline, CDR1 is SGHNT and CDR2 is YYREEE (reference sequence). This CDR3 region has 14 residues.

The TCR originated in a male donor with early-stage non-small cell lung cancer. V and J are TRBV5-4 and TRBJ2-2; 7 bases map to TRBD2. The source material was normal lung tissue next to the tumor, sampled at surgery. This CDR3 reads CASSRLGGTGELFF. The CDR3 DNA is TGTGCCAGCAGCCGGTTGGGGGGGACCGGGGAGCTGTTTTTT.